These 27 T cell receptor beta chains were sequenced from one sample in a study of blood T cells in healthy people across ages. Combining a sample-barcoded 5' primer with a J-beta primer mix, a second PCR ran for roughly 7 to 12 cycles. TCRdb ran MiXCR on the 5' RACE reads and lists one entry per CDR3 protein. The sample carries over 600,000 distinct CDR3 sequences, 35% to 50% recorded once. Material: blood. The origin of the receptors is a man aged 80 or over in good health.

The V gene is TRBV4-3, the J gene TRBJ2-1, with 9 bases matching TRBD2. The J segment lost 3 bases and the V segment lost 0 bases, leaving 3 bases of the junction unmatched. From germline, CDR1 is LGHNA and CDR2 YSLEER. The CDR3 totals 16 residues. The CDR3 DNA follows: TGCGCCAGCAGCCAAGATGCTAGCGGGATCTACAATGAGCAGTTCTTC. This sequence encodes CASSQDASGIYNEQFF.

The V call is TRBV12-3 or TRBV12-4, the J call TRBJ2-7; tentative D call: TRBD2 (6 bases). CDR3 length: 16 residues. The ends were cut back, 8 bases at V and 2 bases at J, with 22 bases in the middle. CDR3 protein: CASRDGGLSDAYEQYF. The CDR3 DNA is TGTGCCAGCCGTGACGGGGGACTTTCTGACGCCTACGAGCAGTACTTC.

This clonotype has only a few counts. The chain links TRBV20-1 to TRBJ2-5, with unresolved D. Germline values: CDR1 DFQATT, CDR2 SNEGSKA (reference sequence). CDR3 length: 15 residues. V lost 0 bases and J 1 base, leaving 12 bases between the germline ends. CDR3 protein: CSARDGVQTQETQYF. DNA of the CDR3: TGCAGTGCTAGAGATGGTGTACAGACCCAAGAGACCCAGTACTTC.

CDR3 in amino acids: CASSPPGQGPRRNTGELFF. CDR3 bases: TGTGCCAGCAGTCCCCCGGGACAGGGGCCACGACGGAACACCGGGGAGCTGTTTTTT. V is TRBV27 and J is TRBJ2-2, with 10 positions matching TRBD1. CDR3 length equals 19 residues. Trimming took 5 bases from V and 1 from J; bases not matched to a gene: 13. The germline V gene encodes CDR1 MNHEY and CDR2 SMNVEV (reference sequence).

This clonotype was seen only a few times. The chain recombines TRBV20-1 with TRBJ2-7; TRBD2 agrees at 7 bases. The V and J ends lost 3 bases and 0 bases, in that order; junction bases with no gene match: 8. Germline CDR1 and CDR2: DFQATT and SNEGSKA (reference sequence). CDR3 length equals 15 residues. This CDR3 is CSASLGRGLSYEQYF. Here the CDR3 DNA reads TGCAGTGCTAGCCTTGGGAGGGGCCTCTCCTACGAGCAGTACTTC.

There are a few counts of this clonotype. The chain employs TRBV4-3 and TRBJ2-2; D is undetermined. Trimming left V 2 bases short and J 3 bases short, with 7 bases between. The CDR3 extends over 14 amino acids. In germline, CDR1 is LGHNA, CDR2 YSLEER. The CDR3 protein is CASSQSGYTGELFF. The CDR3 DNA reads TGCGCCAGCAGCCAATCAGGATACACCGGGGAGCTGTTTTTT.

The genes are TRBV7-8 and TRBJ2-7, with D unresolved. The CDR3 length is 15 residues. Germline CDR1 SGHVS, CDR2 FQNEAQ. The V end was cut by 1 base, the J end by 1 base, with 11 bases between. In DNA form, the CDR3 reads TGTGCCAGCAGCTTAGAGCGTGGCAGTTCCTACGAGCAGTACTTC. This sequence encodes CASSLERGSSYEQYF.

This chain links TRBV10-3 with TRBJ1-2; TRBD1 might be the D (6 bases). This CDR3 has 13 residues. CDR1 ENHRY and CDR2 SYGVKD come from the germline V gene. V lost 11 bases and J lost 8, with 21 bases in between. The CDR3: CAATRGALEGYTF. The CDR3 DNA follows: TGTGCCGCCACCCGGGGGGCATTAGAGGGCTACACCTTC.

A word on this clonotype: Because it lacks the conserved phenylalanine or tryptophan at the end, this CDR3 is likely a read error. V and J are TRBV4-3 and TRBJ2-5; D not certain. The J call is uncertain, as TRBJ2-7 better fits the DNA end. The CDR3 contains 17 residues. Germline V gene data show CDR1 as LGHNA and CDR2 as YSLEER. In DNA, the CDR3 is TGCGCCAGCAGCCAAGAAACCTCGGGCCTGGGGTTTGACGAGCAGTACTCC. It codes for CASSQETSGLGFDEQYS.

For this clonotype: Germline is not matched at one junction end, which may reflect a read error. V is TRBV9 and J is TRBJ2-7; no clear D. There are 14 residues in the CDR3. Looked up from germline, CDR1 is SGDLS and CDR2 is YYNGEE. CDR3 sequence (DNA): TGTGCCGGCAGCACCAGCTTAAGCTCCTACGAGCAGTACTTC. Protein sequence: CAGSTSLSSYEQYF.

The chain has TRBV21-1 and TRBJ1-4; whether TRBD1, the table's D call, matches the DNA was not checked. TRBV21-1 is classified as a pseudogene. There are 13 residues in the CDR3. The CDR3 nucleotides are TGTGCCACTCCACAGGGGGTACTTGAAAAACTGTTTTTT. It yields the protein CATPQGVLEKLFF.

The CDR3 DNA follows: TGCAGTGCCCGAGGGACAGGGGGCTTAGGACTAGCGGGAGGGCCAAGGAACGAGCAGTACTTC. Protein product: CSARGTGGLGLAGGPRNEQYF. The chain links TRBV20-1 to TRBJ2-5; TRBD2 matches 15 bases. Matching the DNA end better, TRBJ2-7 makes the J call doubtful. This CDR3 region has 21 residues. Germline loops: CDR1 DFQATT, CDR2 SNEGSKA (reference sequence).

This clonotype was counted at least ten times. The CDR3 is CASILAGGLTYNEQFF. CDR3 DNA sequence: TGTGCCAGCATACTAGCGGGGGGCCTTACTTACAATGAGCAGTTCTTC. The chain has TRBV6-1 and TRBJ2-1; 12 nucleotides match TRBD2. The CDR3 runs 16 residues. In germline, CDR1 is MNHNS, CDR2 SASEGT. V lost 7 bases to trimming and J lost 4 bases; unmatched junction nucleotides: 8.

At least ten counts were recorded for this clonotype. The chain recombines TRBV27 with TRBJ2-7, with a weak D call TRBD2 (5 bases). CDR3 size: 15 residues. The V and J ends lost 5 bases and 4 bases respectively, with 18 bases between them. Germline V gene lookup returns CDR1 MNHEY and CDR2 SMNVEV (reference sequence). The CDR3 reads CASSPRASPLYEQYF. The CDR3 bases are TGTGCCAGCAGTCCGCGGGCCTCACCCTTGTACGAGCAGTACTTC.

For this clonotype: A read error may be the cause here, since a much bigger clone is one base away. The chain has TRBV29-1 and TRBJ2-3, with 8 bases identical to TRBD2. Germline-derived CDR1 and CDR2 are SQVTM and ANQGSEA. The V and J ends lost 8 bases and 4 bases, in that order; junction bases with no gene match: 5. CDR3 size: 12 residues. The CDR3, as DNA: TGCAGCACCGGCGGGGGGTCAGATACGCAGTATTTT. Translated: CSTGGGSDTQYF.

This clonotype appeared a few times. CDR3 sequence: CSASLTPSNGYTF. In nucleotides, the CDR3 is TGCAGTGCTAGCCTAACTCCTTCTAATGGCTACACCTTC. The V and J genes are TRBV20-1 and TRBJ1-2, with unresolved D. The CDR3 runs to 13 residues. Between the trimmed V and J ends, which lost 3 bases and 6 bases, there was a span of 14 bases. Germline values: CDR1 DFQATT, CDR2 SNEGSKA (reference sequence).

This chain joins TRBV6-5 and TRBJ2-7; D might be TRBD2 (6 bases). CDR1 and CDR2 from the germline V gene are MNHEY and SVGAGI. The CDR3 sequence is 13 residues long. Trimming shortened V by 6 bases and J by 4 bases, and 13 bases separated the two germline ends. The CDR3 protein is CASRNNRGYEQYF. In nucleotides, the CDR3 is TGTGCCAGCAGAAATAACCGGGGGTACGAGCAGTACTTC.

The gene calls are TRBV20-1 and TRBJ2-3; 16 nucleotides agree with TRBD2. The germline CDR1 and CDR2 sequences are DFQATT and SNEGSKA (reference sequence). Trimming cost V 6 bases and J 6 bases; bases outside gene matches: 3. This CDR3 spans 14 amino acids. CDR3 amino acids: CSAGLAGGRDTQYF. The CDR3 DNA is TGCAGTGCGGGACTAGCGGGGGGGCGCGATACGCAGTATTTT.

This chain joins TRBV28 and TRBJ1-6; D is unresolved. The germline V gene has CDR1 MDHEN and CDR2 SYDVKM. The length of the CDR3 is 15 residues. Trimming pared 6 bases from V and 8 bases from J, leaving 17 bases between. The CDR3 reads CASSPVRTGDSPLHF. CDR3 sequence (DNA): TGTGCCAGCAGCCCAGTCCGGACCGGGGATTCACCCCTCCACTTT.

On this clonotype itself: A much larger clone sits a single nucleotide away, making a read error possible. The chain recombines TRBV20-1 with TRBJ1-1, with D tentatively TRBD1 (5 bases). Germline V gene lookup returns CDR1 DFQATT and CDR2 SNEGSKA (reference sequence). This CDR3 has 16 amino acids. The CDR3 sequence: CSASGSNWGLNTKAFF. As DNA, the CDR3 is TGCAGTGCTTCAGGGTCCAATTGGGGCCTGAACACTAAAGCTTTCTTT.

The V call is TRBV7-9, the J call TRBJ2-5; a weak D match, TRBD2 (5 bases). The CDR3 spans 14 residues. The ends were cut back, 1 base at V and 11 bases at J, with 17 bases in the middle. Germline CDR1 and CDR2: SEHNR and FQNEAQ (reference sequence). For the CDR3, the DNA is TGTGCCAGCAGCTTAGTCTGGGAGCGTAGTGAGCAGTACTTC. Translated: CASSLVWERSEQYF.

This chain connects TRBV29-1 to TRBJ2-1; D remains ambiguous. The V gene's germline CDR1 is SQVTM and CDR2 ANQGSEA. Trimming pared 2 bases from V and 10 bases from J, leaving 3 bases between. CDR3 length equals 9 residues. In DNA, the CDR3 is TGCAGCGTTGAACCCGAGCAGTTCTTC. The encoded protein is CSVEPEQFF.

This clonotype was seen more than once but under ten times. V gene TRBV7-8 combines with J gene TRBJ1-5; D possibly corresponds to TRBD1 (6 bases). Germline V CDR1 and CDR2: SGHVS, FQNEAQ. CDR3 length: 16 amino acids. V lost 1 base and J lost 7, with 17 bases in between. CDR3 region: CASSLEQGGLGQPQHF. The CDR3 nucleotides read TGTGCCAGCAGCTTAGAACAGGGAGGTTTAGGGCAGCCCCAGCATTTT. Based on the CDR3 plus reference TRBV7-8 and TRBJ1-5, the full variable domain is GAGVSQSPRYKVAKRGQDVALRCDPISGHVSLFWYQQALGQGPEFLTYFQNEAQLDKSGLPSDRFFAERPEGSVSTLKIQRTQQEDSAVYLCASSLEQGGLGQPQHFGDGTRLSIL.

This clonotype came up a few times. The chain has TRBV7-2 and TRBJ2-4; 9 nucleotides agree with TRBD2. The J call may be faulty, since TRBJ2-7 better matches the DNA end. The CDR3 covers 15 residues. Germline CDR1 and CDR2: SGHTA and FQGNSA. The CDR3 DNA reads TGTGCCAGCAGCCCCGGGACTAGCCAAATCTACGAGCAGTACTTC. The encoded protein is CASSPGTSQIYEQYF.

In its sample, this clonotype was seen a few times. This chain uses TRBV24-1 with TRBJ2-1; 15 bases match TRBD2. CDR1 is KGHDR and CDR2 is SFDVKD in the germline V gene. J was trimmed by 8 bases and V by 3 bases; bases with no gene match: 4. The length of the CDR3 is 16 residues. As DNA, the CDR3 is TGTGCCACCAGTGATGGGACTAGCGGGAGGCGCGATGAGCAGTTCTTC. This codes for CATSDGTSGRRDEQFF.

The V and J genes are TRBV20-1 and TRBJ2-5; TRBD2 matches 8 bases. CDR1 is DFQATT, CDR2 SNEGSKA, per germline (reference sequence). J gave up 7 bases and V 6 bases, and 16 bases lay outside the gene matches. This CDR3 is built from 15 residues. The CDR3 protein is CSAPRLALPSGTQYF. CDR3 sequence (DNA): TGCAGTGCGCCGAGACTAGCGCTCCCCTCAGGGACCCAGTACTTC.

In its sample, this clonotype was seen many times. The chain has TRBV29-1 and TRBJ2-7; the D gene could be TRBD1 or TRBD2 (5 bases each). Near its end, the DNA agrees better with TRBJ2-5, so the J call may be wrong. Germline assignment: CDR1 SQVTM and CDR2 ANQGSEA. The CDR3 extends over 12 amino acids. The CDR3 loop is CSAGPAMRTQYF. The CDR3 DNA is TGCAGCGCGGGACCGGCTATGAGGACCCAGTACTTC.